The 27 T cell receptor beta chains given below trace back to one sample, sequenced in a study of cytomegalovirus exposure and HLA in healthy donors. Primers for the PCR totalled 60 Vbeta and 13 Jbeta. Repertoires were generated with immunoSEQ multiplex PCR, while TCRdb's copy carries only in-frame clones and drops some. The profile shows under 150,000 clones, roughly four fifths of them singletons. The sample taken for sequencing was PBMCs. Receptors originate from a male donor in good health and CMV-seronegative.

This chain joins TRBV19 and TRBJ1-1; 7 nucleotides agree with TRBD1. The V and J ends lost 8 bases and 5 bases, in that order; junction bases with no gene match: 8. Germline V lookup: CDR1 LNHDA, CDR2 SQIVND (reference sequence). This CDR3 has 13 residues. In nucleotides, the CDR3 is TGTGCCAGTGATGACAGGGCTGGGACTGAAGCTTTCTTT. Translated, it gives CASDDRAGTEAFF.

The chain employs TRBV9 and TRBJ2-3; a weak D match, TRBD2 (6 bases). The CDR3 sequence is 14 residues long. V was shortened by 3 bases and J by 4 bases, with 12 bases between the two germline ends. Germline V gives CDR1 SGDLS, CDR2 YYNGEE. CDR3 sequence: CASSDGLASDTQYF. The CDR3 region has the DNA TGTGCCAGCAGCGACGGGCTAGCGTCAGATACGCAGTATTTT.

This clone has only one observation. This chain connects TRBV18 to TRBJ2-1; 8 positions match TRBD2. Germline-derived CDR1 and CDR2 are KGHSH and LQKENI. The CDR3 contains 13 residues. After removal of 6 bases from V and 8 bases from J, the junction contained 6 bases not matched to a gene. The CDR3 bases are TGTGCCAGCTCCCCCGCCGGGGGGGATGAGCAGTTCTTC. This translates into CASSPAGGDEQFF.

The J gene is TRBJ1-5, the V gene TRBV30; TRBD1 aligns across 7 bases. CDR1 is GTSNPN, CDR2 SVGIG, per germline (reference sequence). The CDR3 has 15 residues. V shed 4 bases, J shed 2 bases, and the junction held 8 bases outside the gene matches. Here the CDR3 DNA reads TGTGCCTGGACTAGGGACAGTTCAGGCAATCAGCCCCAGCATTTT. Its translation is CAWTRDSSGNQPQHF.

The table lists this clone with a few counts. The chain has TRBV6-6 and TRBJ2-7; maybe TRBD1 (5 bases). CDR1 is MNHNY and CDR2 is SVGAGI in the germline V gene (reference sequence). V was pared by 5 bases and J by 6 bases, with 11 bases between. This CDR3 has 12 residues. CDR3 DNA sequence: TGTGCCAGCAGTCCCGTCGACAGCGAGCAGTACTTC. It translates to CASSPVDSEQYF.

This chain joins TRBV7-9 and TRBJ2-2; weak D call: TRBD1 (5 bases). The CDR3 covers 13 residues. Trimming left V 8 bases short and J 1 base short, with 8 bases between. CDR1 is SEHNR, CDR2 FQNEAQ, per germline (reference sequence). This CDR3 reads CASGAENTGELFF. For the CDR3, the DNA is TGTGCCAGCGGGGCAGAGAACACCGGGGAGCTGTTTTTT.

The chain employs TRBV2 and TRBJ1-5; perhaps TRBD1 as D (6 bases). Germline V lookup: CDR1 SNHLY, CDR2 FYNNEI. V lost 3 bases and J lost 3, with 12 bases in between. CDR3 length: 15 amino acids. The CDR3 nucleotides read TGTGCCAGCAGTGAGGAAGCAGGGGACAATCAGCCCCAGCATTTT. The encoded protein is CASSEEAGDNQPQHF.

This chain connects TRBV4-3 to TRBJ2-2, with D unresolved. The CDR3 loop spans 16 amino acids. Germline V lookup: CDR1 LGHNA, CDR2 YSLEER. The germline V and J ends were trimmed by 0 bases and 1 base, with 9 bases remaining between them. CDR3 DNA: TGCGCCAGCAGCCAAGATCCGCGGCTGAACACCGGGGAGCTGTTTTTT. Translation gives CASSQDPRLNTGELFF.

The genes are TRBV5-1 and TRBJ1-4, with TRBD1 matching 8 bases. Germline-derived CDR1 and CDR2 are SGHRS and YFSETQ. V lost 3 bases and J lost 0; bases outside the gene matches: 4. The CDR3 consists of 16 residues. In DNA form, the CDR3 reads TGCGCCAGCAGCTGGACAGGGACAGCAACTAATGAAAAACTGTTTTTT. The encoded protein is CASSWTGTATNEKLFF.

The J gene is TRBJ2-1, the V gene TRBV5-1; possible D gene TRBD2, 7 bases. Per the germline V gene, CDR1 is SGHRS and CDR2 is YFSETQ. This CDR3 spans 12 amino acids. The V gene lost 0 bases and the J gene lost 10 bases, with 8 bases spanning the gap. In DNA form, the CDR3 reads TGCGCCAGCAGCTTGGAGGGGGGGGAGCAGTTCTTC. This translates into CASSLEGGEQFF.

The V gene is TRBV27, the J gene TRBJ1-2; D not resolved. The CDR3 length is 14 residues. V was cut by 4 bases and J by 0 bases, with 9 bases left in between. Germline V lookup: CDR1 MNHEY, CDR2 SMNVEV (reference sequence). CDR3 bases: TGTGCCAGCAGTTATGACATTACTAACTATGGCTACACCTTC. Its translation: CASSYDITNYGYTF.

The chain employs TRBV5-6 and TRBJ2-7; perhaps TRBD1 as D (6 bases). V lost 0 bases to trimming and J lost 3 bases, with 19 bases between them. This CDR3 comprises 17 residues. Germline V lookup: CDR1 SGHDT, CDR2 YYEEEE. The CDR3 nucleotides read TGTGCCAGCAGCTTGGATCCGTCTGCAGGGGTTAACTACGAGCAGTACTTC. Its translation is CASSLDPSAGVNYEQYF. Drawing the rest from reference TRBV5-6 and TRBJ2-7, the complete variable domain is DAGVTQSPTHLIKTRGQQVTLRCSPKSGHDTVSWYQQALGQGPQFIFQYYEEEERQRGNFPDRFSGHQFPNYSSELNVNALLLGDSALYLCASSLDPSAGVNYEQYFGPGTRLTVT.

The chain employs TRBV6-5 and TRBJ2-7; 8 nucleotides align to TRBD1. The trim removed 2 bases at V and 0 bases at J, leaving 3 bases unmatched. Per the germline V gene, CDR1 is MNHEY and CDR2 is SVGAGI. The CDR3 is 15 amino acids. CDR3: CASSYGGTGSYEQYF. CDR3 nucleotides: TGTGCCAGCAGTTACGGGGGGACAGGCTCCTACGAGCAGTACTTC.

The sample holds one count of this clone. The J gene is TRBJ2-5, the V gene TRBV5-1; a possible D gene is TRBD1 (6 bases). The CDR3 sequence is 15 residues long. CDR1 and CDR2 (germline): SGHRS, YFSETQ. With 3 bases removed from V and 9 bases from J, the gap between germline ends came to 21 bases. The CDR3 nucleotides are TGCGCCAGCAGCTCCCTAGGGGGTGTGCCAAGGGCCCAGTACTTC. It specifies CASSSLGGVPRAQYF.

This CDR3 is CASSFSGGGETQYF. The CDR3 DNA follows: TGTGCCAGCAGCTTTAGCGGCGGAGGGGAGACCCAGTACTTC. V usage is TRBV7-3 and J usage is TRBJ2-5; TRBD2 is a possible D gene (6 bases). V dropped 3 bases and J dropped 5 bases, with 13 bases sitting between them. CDR3 size: 14 residues. Germline assignment: CDR1 SGHTA and CDR2 FQGTGA.

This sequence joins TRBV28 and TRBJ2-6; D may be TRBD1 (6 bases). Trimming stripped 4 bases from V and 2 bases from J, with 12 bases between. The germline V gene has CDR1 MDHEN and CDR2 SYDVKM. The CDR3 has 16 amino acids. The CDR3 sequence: CASSSPGEPGANVLTF. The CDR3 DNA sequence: TGTGCCAGCAGTTCTCCAGGGGAACCTGGGGCCAACGTCCTGACTTTC.

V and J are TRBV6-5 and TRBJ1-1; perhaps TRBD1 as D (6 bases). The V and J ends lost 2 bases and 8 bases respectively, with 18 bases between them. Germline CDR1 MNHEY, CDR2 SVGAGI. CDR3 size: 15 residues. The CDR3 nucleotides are TGTGCCAGCAGTTACGGGGGAAACAGGGATCCCGAAGCTTTCTTT. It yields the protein CASSYGGNRDPEAFF.

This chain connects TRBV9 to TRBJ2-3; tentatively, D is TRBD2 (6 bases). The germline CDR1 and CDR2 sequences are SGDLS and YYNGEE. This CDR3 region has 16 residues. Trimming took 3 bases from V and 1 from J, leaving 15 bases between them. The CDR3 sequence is CASSAPGPSGTDTQYF. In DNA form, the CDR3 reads TGTGCCAGCAGCGCCCCCGGGCCTAGCGGCACAGATACGCAGTATTTT. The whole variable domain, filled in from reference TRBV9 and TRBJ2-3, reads DSGVTQTPKHLITATGQRVTLRCSPRSGDLSVYWYQQSLDQGLQFLIQYYNGEERAKGNILERFSAQQFPDLHSELNLSSLELGDSALYFCASSAPGPSGTDTQYFGPGTRLTVL.

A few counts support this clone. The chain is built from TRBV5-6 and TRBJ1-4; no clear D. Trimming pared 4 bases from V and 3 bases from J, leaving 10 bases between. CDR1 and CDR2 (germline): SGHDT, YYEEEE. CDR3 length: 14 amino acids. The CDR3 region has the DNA TGTGCCAGCAGCAAATACCGGGCTAATGAAAAACTGTTTTTT. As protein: CASSKYRANEKLFF.

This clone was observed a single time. In nucleotides, the CDR3 is TGTGCCAGCAGCTTGCCGGGACAGGGCTACGAGCAGTACTTC. Translated, it gives CASSLPGQGYEQYF. The chain couples TRBV5-6 to TRBJ2-7; 9 nucleotides line up with TRBD1. Per the germline V gene, CDR1 is SGHDT and CDR2 is YYEEEE. CDR3 length: 14 amino acids. V shed 1 base, J shed 3 bases, and the junction held 2 bases outside the gene matches.

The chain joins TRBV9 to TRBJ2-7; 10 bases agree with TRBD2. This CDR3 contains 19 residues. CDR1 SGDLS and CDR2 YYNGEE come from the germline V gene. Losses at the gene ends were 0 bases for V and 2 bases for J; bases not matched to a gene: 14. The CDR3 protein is CASSVVETSGSWAAYEQYF. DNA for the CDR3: TGTGCCAGCAGCGTAGTCGAGACTAGCGGGTCTTGGGCCGCCTACGAGCAGTACTTC.

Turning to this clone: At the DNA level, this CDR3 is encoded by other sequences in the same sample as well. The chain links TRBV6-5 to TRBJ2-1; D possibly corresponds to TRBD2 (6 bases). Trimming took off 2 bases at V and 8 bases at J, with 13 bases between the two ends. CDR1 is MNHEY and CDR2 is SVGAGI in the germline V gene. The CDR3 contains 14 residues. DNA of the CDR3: TGTGCCAGCAGTTACACGGGAGTAAGGGATGAGCAGTTCTTC. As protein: CASSYTGVRDEQFF.

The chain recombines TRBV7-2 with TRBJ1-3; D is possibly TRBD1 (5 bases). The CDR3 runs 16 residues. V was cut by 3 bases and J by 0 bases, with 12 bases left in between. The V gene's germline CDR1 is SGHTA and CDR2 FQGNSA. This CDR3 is CASSFLTVFSGNTIYF. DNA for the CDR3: TGTGCCAGCAGCTTCCTGACAGTATTCTCTGGAAACACCATATATTTT. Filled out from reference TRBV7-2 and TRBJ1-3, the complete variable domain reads GAGVSQSPSNKVTEKGKDVELRCDPISGHTALYWYRQSLGQGLEFLIYFQGNSAPDKSGLPSDRFSAERTGGSVSTLTIQRTQQEDSAVYLCASSFLTVFSGNTIYFGEGSWLTVV.

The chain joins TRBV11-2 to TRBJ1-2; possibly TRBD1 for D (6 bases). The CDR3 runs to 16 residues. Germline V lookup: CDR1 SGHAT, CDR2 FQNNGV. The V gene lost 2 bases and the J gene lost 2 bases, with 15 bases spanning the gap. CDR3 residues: CASSLTAAGANYGYTF. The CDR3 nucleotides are TGTGCCAGCAGCTTAACGGCGGCAGGGGCCAACTATGGCTACACCTTC.

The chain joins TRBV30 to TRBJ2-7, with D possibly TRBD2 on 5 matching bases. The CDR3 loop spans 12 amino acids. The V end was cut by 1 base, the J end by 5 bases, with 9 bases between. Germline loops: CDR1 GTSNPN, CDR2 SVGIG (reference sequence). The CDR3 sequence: CAWSAASNEQYF. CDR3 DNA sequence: TGTGCCTGGAGTGCGGCTAGCAACGAGCAGTACTTC.

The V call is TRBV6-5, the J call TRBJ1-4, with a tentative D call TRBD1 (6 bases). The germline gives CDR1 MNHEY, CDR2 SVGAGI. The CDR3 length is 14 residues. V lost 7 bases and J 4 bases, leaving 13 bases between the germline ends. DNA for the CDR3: TGTGCCAGCACTTGGGGCAGGGGTAATGAAAAACTGTTTTTT. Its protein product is CASTWGRGNEKLFF.

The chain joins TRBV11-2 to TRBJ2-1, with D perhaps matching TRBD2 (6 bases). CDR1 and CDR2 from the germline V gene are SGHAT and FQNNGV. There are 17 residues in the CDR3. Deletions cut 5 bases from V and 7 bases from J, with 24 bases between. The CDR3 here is CASSGLTSQHVVNEQFF. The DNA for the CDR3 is TGTGCCAGCAGCGGCCTGACTAGTCAGCACGTGGTTAATGAGCAGTTCTTC.